One sample yielded the 17 T cell receptor beta chains listed below, sequenced in a study of T-cell reconstitution after alpha-beta-depleted transplantation in children (dated by TCRdb to the mid-2010s). Receptors were amplified or captured by PCR. Data came from an Illumina HiSeq 2500. TCR libraries were prepared with molecular barcoding, using unique molecular identifiers to normalize TCRbeta repertoire quantification. TCRdb reworked the public reads: Q25 trimming with fastp, MiXCR clone assembly, productive beta chains retained. Entries are consolidated by CDR3 protein sequence, retaining the most common genes and DNA. This sample lists some 450,000 distinct CDR3 sequences; about 45% were detected once. The ten top clones hold 27% of the sample. The treatment or condition label, read with the paper, signifies: allogeneic hematopoietic cell transplantation with graft depleted of TCRalphabeta T cells and CD19 B cells.

Here the sequenced sample was PBMCs, taken before TCRalphabeta/CD19-depleted stem cell transplant. All receptors derive from a girl aged 2-15 years with aplastic anemia, due to receive a stem cell transplant.

This clonotype came up a few times. The chain has TRBV6-5 and TRBJ2-7; D is perhaps TRBD1 or TRBD2 (5 bases each). CDR1 is MNHEY and CDR2 is SVGAGI in the germline V gene. The CDR3 contains 15 residues. The germline V and J ends were trimmed by 4 bases and 5 bases, with 18 bases remaining between them. The CDR3 here is CASSWGPASNDEQYF. CDR3 DNA: TGTGCCAGCAGTTGGGGACCGGCTAGCAACGACGAGCAGTACTTC.

This clonotype showed up many times. This rearrangement joins TRBV12-3 or TRBV12-4 to TRBJ2-3, with a tentative D call TRBD2 (5 bases). The germline V and J ends were trimmed by 10 bases and 0 bases, with 14 bases remaining between them. CDR3 size: 14 residues. Here the CDR3 reads CATTSGVSTDTQYF. The CDR3 DNA sequence: TGTGCCACCACCTCCGGGGTTAGCACAGATACGCAGTATTTT.

This clonotype has just a few counts. The chain is built from TRBV28 and TRBJ2-7; D might be TRBD2 (6 bases). Germline V gene lookup returns CDR1 MDHEN and CDR2 SYDVKM. Trimming took off 9 bases at V and 2 bases at J, with 23 bases between the two ends. The CDR3 covers 16 residues. The DNA of the CDR3 is TGTGCCAGTACGCCCGGTCAGAGACTAGTCGCCTACGAGCAGTACTTC. It translates to CASTPGQRLVAYEQYF.

The chain uses TRBV6-5 and TRBJ2-1; D assignment may be TRBD1 or TRBD2 (5 bases each). The germline V and J ends were trimmed by 4 bases and 5 bases, with 12 bases remaining between them. The CDR3 spans 14 residues. In germline, CDR1 is MNHEY, CDR2 SVGAGI. The CDR3 loop is CASSLGPKNNEQFF. The CDR3 nucleotides read TGTGCCAGCAGTTTGGGACCCAAAAACAATGAGCAGTTCTTC.

About this clonotype itself: A much larger clone lies a single base off, so this may be a read error. This chain uses TRBV5-1 with TRBJ1-2, with a weak D call TRBD1 (5 bases). This CDR3 comprises 14 residues. The ends were cut back, 2 bases at V and 4 bases at J, with 12 bases in the middle. Germline V gives CDR1 SGHRS, CDR2 YFSETQ. The DNA of the CDR3 is TGCGCCAGCAGCTTCGGTGGGGCGACCTATGGCTACACCTTC. Protein product: CASSFGGATYGYTF.

This clonotype appeared a few times. This chain uses TRBV11-2 with TRBJ2-7; a weak D match, TRBD1 (6 bases). The CDR3 loop spans 12 amino acids. Germline lookup yields CDR1 SGHAT and CDR2 FQNNGV. The V end was cut by 3 bases, the J end by 5 bases, with 8 bases between. The CDR3 loop is CASSLDSHEQYF. CDR3 coding DNA: TGTGCCAGCAGCTTGGACAGCCACGAGCAGTACTTC.

The chain uses TRBV7-2 and TRBJ2-7; D could derive from TRBD1 or TRBD2 (6 bases each). Trimming shortened V by 5 bases and J by 3 bases, and 20 bases separated the two germline ends. The CDR3 is made up of 16 amino acids. Germline V gene data show CDR1 as SGHTA and CDR2 as FQGNSA. The CDR3 nucleotides read TGTGCCAGCAGCCAGGGGAGTTGGGGGAGGAGCTACGAGCAGTACTTC. Translation gives CASSQGSWGRSYEQYF.

This clonotype was counted only a few times. This chain uses TRBV6-1 with TRBJ1-1, with D perhaps TRBD1 (5 bases). The V gene lost 6 bases and the J gene lost 1 base, with 15 bases spanning the gap. Germline CDR1 and CDR2: MNHNS and SASEGT. This CDR3 spans 15 amino acids. CDR3 bases: TGTGCCAGCAGCCCCCGAAAAACAGGGAACACTGAAGCTTTCTTT. Its translation is CASSPRKTGNTEAFF.

The rearrangement joins TRBV20-1 to TRBJ2-1; D possibly corresponds to TRBD2 (7 bases). V gave up 0 bases and J gave up 5 bases, with 17 bases separating them. This CDR3 is built from 16 residues. Germline CDR1 is DFQATT and CDR2 is SNEGSKA (reference sequence). The CDR3 here is CSARDSGRGPHNEQFF. CDR3 nucleotide sequence: TGCAGTGCTAGAGATTCGGGGCGGGGGCCTCACAATGAGCAGTTCTTC.

This clonotype came up a few times. The V call is TRBV10-3, the J call TRBJ2-3; 10 nucleotides align to TRBD1. With V trimmed by 7 bases and J by 3 bases, 4 bases remained unmatched. The CDR3 extends over 14 amino acids. Germline V CDR1 and CDR2: ENHRY, SYGVKD. The CDR3 DNA follows: TGTGCCATCACCTCGGGACAGGGGACAGATACGCAGTATTTT. This encodes CAITSGQGTDTQYF.

The chain is built from TRBV7-2 and TRBJ1-2; 7 bases are shared with TRBD1. Germline V lookup: CDR1 SGHTA, CDR2 FQGNSA. V was clipped by 1 base and J by 3 bases; unmatched bases: 5. The CDR3 consists of 15 residues. DNA of the CDR3: TGTGCCAGCAGCTTAGGATTGGGGACAGACTATGGCTACACCTTC. Translated: CASSLGLGTDYGYTF.

The chain employs TRBV30 and TRBJ2-2, with 7 bases that match TRBD2. The CDR3 spans 14 residues. CDR1 is GTSNPN and CDR2 is SVGIG in the germline V gene (reference sequence). V lost 3 bases, J lost 6 bases, and 7 bases stayed unmatched. The CDR3 nucleotides are TGTGCCTGGAGGGGAAGGCTAGCGGCCGGGGAGCTGTTTTTT. Translating it yields CAWRGRLAAGELFF.

This chain uses TRBV7-2 with TRBJ2-5; TRBD2 matches 8 bases. In germline, CDR1 is SGHTA, CDR2 FQGNSA. With V trimmed by 5 bases and J by 4 bases, 6 bases remained unmatched. This CDR3 has 14 residues. The CDR3 reads CASSRGLALETQYF. CDR3 coding DNA: TGTGCCAGCAGCCGTGGACTAGCTCTAGAGACCCAGTACTTC.

Ten or more counts support this clonotype. The genes are TRBV9 and TRBJ2-1, with TRBD2 identical over 9 bases. V shed 4 bases and J 5 bases; nucleotides not matched to a gene: 10. Germline V gives CDR1 SGDLS, CDR2 YYNGEE. The CDR3 consists of 16 residues. DNA for the CDR3: TGTGCCAGCAGCCCCGGCGGGAGGGCCAGTAACAATGAGCAGTTCTTC. It is translated as CASSPGGRASNNEQFF.

The chain couples TRBV29-1 to TRBJ2-7; 7 nucleotides line up with TRBD1. The J segment lost 5 bases and the V segment lost 1 base, leaving 11 bases of the junction unmatched. Looked up from germline, CDR1 is SQVTM and CDR2 is ANQGSEA. This CDR3 comprises 15 residues. DNA of the CDR3: TGCAGCGTTGAAGTGAGACAGGGAGCAGGGAACGAGCAGTACTTC. Amino acid sequence: CSVEVRQGAGNEQYF.

The rearrangement uses TRBV25-1 and TRBJ1-1, with a tentative D call TRBD1 (6 bases). Germline V CDR1 and CDR2: MGHDK, SYGVNS. V was clipped by 3 bases and J by 1 base, with 9 bases between them. The length of the CDR3 is 14 residues. The CDR3 DNA is TGTGCCAGCAGTGAGACGACAGGGAACACTGAAGCTTTCTTT. Protein sequence: CASSETTGNTEAFF.

The CDR3 protein is CSANVAAGTDTQYF. Written as DNA, the CDR3 is TGCAGTGCTAACGTCGCGGCGGGCACAGATACGCAGTATTTT. This chain joins TRBV20-1 and TRBJ2-3; D is uncertain. Germline assignment: CDR1 DFQATT and CDR2 SNEGSKA (reference sequence). The CDR3 is 14 amino acids. Trimming shortened V by 4 bases and J by 1 base, and 12 bases separated the two germline ends.